The 16 T cell receptor beta chains below come from one sample, sequenced in a study of T cell changes during pregnancy in multiple sclerosis. Only in-frame clones appear in the TCRdb table, and some are missing; sequencing was by immunoSEQ multiplex PCR. The table includes approximately 50,000 clones, approximately 92% detected once. The input for sequencing was CD4+ T cells from peripheral blood mononuclear cells, taken after pregnancy. The source of these receptors is a female donor with multiple sclerosis, enrolled in a pregnancy study.

This clone has only one observation. Distinct nucleotide sequences in the sample also encode this CDR3. The chain recombines TRBV6-6 with TRBJ2-3, with TRBD2 identical over 10 bases. Germline V lookup: CDR1 MNHNY, CDR2 SVGAGI (reference sequence). The CDR3 loop spans 15 amino acids. The ends lost 2 bases at V and 1 base at J; junction bases unmatched: 0. Written as DNA, the CDR3 is TGTGCCAGCAGTTACGGGACTAGCGGCACAGATACGCAGTATTTT. Translating it yields CASSYGTSGTDTQYF.

V usage is TRBV7-3 and J usage is TRBJ2-7; 8 nucleotides align to TRBD1. Trimming took 3 bases from V and 3 from J; bases not matched to a gene: 7. From germline, CDR1 is SGHTA and CDR2 FQGTGA. CDR3 length equals 15 residues. DNA for the CDR3: TGTGCCAGCAGCTTTGATGCGACAGGGGACTACGAGCAGTACTTC. Amino acid sequence: CASSFDATGDYEQYF.

The chain combines TRBV5-6 with TRBJ2-3; 8 bases fit TRBD2. The CDR3 is made up of 16 amino acids. Germline CDR1 and CDR2: SGHDT and YYEEEE. With 4 bases clipped from V and 2 bases from J, the junction kept 9 bases outside the gene matches. CDR3 amino acids: CASSILAVTSTDTQYF. The CDR3 DNA reads TGTGCCAGCAGCATACTAGCGGTCACCTCCACAGATACGCAGTATTTT. The whole variable domain, remainder taken from reference TRBV5-6 and TRBJ2-3, is DAGVTQSPTHLIKTRGQQVTLRCSPKSGHDTVSWYQQALGQGPQFIFQYYEEEERQRGNFPDRFSGHQFPNYSSELNVNALLLGDSALYLCASSILAVTSTDTQYFGPGTRLTVL.

The rearrangement links TRBV7-2 to TRBJ1-2; D remains ambiguous. This CDR3 contains 13 residues. Germline V gene sequence: CDR1 SGHTA, CDR2 FQGNSA. Trimming left V 4 bases short and J 1 base short, with 7 bases between. Written as DNA, the CDR3 is TGTGCCAGCAGCTCCGGTCTTAACTATGGCTACACCTTC. Its protein is CASSSGLNYGYTF.

The DNA for the CDR3 is TGTGCCAGCAGCCGTCCCAGGGACAGCAACTATGGCTACACCTTC. This sequence encodes CASSRPRDSNYGYTF. The V call is TRBV13, the J call TRBJ1-2; TRBD1 aligns across 7 bases. Losses at the gene ends were 5 bases for V and 2 bases for J; bases not matched to a gene: 8. The germline V gene encodes CDR1 PRHDT and CDR2 FYEKMQ (reference sequence). The CDR3 loop spans 15 amino acids.

The V and J genes are TRBV19 and TRBJ2-7; 8 bases agree with TRBD1. The J segment lost 0 bases and the V segment lost 0 bases, leaving 1 base of the junction unmatched. The germline CDR1 and CDR2 sequences are LNHDA and SQIVND (reference sequence). CDR3 length equals 15 residues. Here the CDR3 DNA reads TGTGCCAGTAGTATAGACGGGACAGGCTCCTACGAGCAGTACTTC. Protein: CASSIDGTGSYEQYF.

CDR3: CASSQEGRGQGELFF. Here the CDR3 DNA reads TGCGCCAGCAGCCAAGAGGGCAGGGGGCAAGGGGAGCTGTTTTTT. V gene TRBV4-1 combines with J gene TRBJ2-2; TRBD1 agrees at 8 bases. The germline CDR1 and CDR2 sequences are MGHRA and YSYEKL. The V gene end was trimmed by 0 bases and the J gene end by 8 bases; junction bases not matched to a gene: 5. The CDR3 contains 15 residues.

This CDR3 is CASSITLSGLGNEQFF. The DNA of the CDR3 is TGTGCCAGTAGTATCACCCTGTCCGGGTTAGGTAATGAGCAGTTCTTC. This chain joins TRBV19 and TRBJ2-1; D is unresolved. This CDR3 contains 16 residues. Trimming took 3 bases from V and 7 from J, leaving 19 bases between them. Germline CDR1 reads LNHDA; CDR2 reads SQIVND (reference sequence). Filled out from reference TRBV19 and TRBJ2-1, the complete variable domain reads DGGITQSPKYLFRKEGQNVTLSCEQNLNHDAMYWYRQDPGQGLRLIYYSQIVNDFQKGDIAEGYSVSREKKESFPLTVTSAQKNPTAFYLCASSITLSGLGNEQFFGPGTRLTVL.

The chain joins TRBV9 to TRBJ2-3; 9 nucleotides line up with TRBD2. Losses at the gene ends were 3 bases for V and 7 bases for J; bases not matched to a gene: 9. CDR1 and CDR2 (germline): SGDLS, YYNGEE. The CDR3 extends over 15 amino acids. The CDR3 is CASSALSGSEHTQYF. CDR3 nucleotide sequence: TGTGCCAGCAGCGCTCTTAGCGGGAGTGAGCATACGCAGTATTTT.

The chain joins TRBV28 to TRBJ1-2; D remains unclear. In germline, CDR1 is MDHEN, CDR2 SYDVKM. Trimming removed 4 bases from V and 4 bases from J, with 7 bases in between. This CDR3 comprises 12 residues. CDR3 loop: CASSSGSYGYTF. The CDR3 DNA sequence: TGTGCCAGCAGTTCAGGTTCCTATGGCTACACCTTC.

The chain recombines TRBV29-1 with TRBJ1-1, with D possibly matching TRBD1 (5 bases). Trimming removed 5 bases from V and 4 bases from J, with 17 bases in between. CDR3 size: 14 residues. Per germline, CDR1 SQVTM and CDR2 ANQGSEA. The CDR3 nucleotides read TGCAGCGTTTGGGGGGGGACGGGAGTCACTGAAGCTTTCTTT. Its protein product is CSVWGGTGVTEAFF.

The V and J genes are TRBV6-6 and TRBJ1-2; TRBD1 matches at 9 bases. The CDR3 length is 13 residues. Germline V gives CDR1 MNHNY, CDR2 SVGAGI (reference sequence). V gave up 8 bases and J gave up 9 bases; unmatched junction bases: 10. CDR3 bases: TGTGCCAGCTACTATGGACAGGGGAGTAGCTACACCTTC. Amino acid sequence: CASYYGQGSSYTF.

The V call is TRBV6-5, the J call TRBJ1-1; D perhaps matches TRBD1 (6 bases). From germline, CDR1 is MNHEY and CDR2 SVGAGI. The CDR3 has 13 residues. V lost 8 bases, J lost 4 bases, and 14 bases lay in between. DNA for the CDR3: TGTGCCAGCCTTAAGATGGACAGCACTGAAGCTTTCTTT. Its protein is CASLKMDSTEAFF.

Details on this clone: Germline is not matched at one junction end, which may reflect a read error. J is TRBJ2-1 and V is TRBV5-4; 11 bases line up with TRBD2. There are 13 residues in the CDR3. Germline values: CDR1 SGHNT, CDR2 YYREEE (reference sequence). The CDR3 loop reads CARSSGRDREQFF. For the CDR3, the DNA is TGTGCCCGCAGTAGCGGGAGGGATCGTGAGCAGTTCTTC.

The J gene is TRBJ2-3, the V gene TRBV27; 8 bases map to TRBD2. Germline loops: CDR1 MNHEY, CDR2 SMNVEV (reference sequence). V lost 6 bases to trimming and J lost 14 bases; unmatched junction nucleotides: 10. CDR3 length: 12 residues. CDR3 DNA: TGTGCCAGCAGGAGCGGACTAGCTCCTGGGTATTTT. Translation gives CASRSGLAPGYF.

The chain is built from TRBV9 and TRBJ2-5; D perhaps matches TRBD1 (5 bases). V shed 0 bases and J shed 9 bases, with 9 bases lying between them. The CDR3 runs to 12 residues. Germline V CDR1 and CDR2: SGDLS, YYNGEE. The CDR3 region has the DNA TGTGCCAGCAGCGTAGAGGTGGGGCCCCAGTACTTC. Protein: CASSVEVGPQYF.